The rows below give T cell receptor beta chains drawn from one sample of a study of Ad26.COV2.S vaccination and SARS-CoV-2 variants. Assay: immunoSEQ multiplex PCR; the TCRdb copy retains only in-frame clones and omits some. The sample lists 350,000 to 400,000 clones; around 89% were seen once. Sequencing used peripheral blood, obtained in a trial of Ad26.COV2.S vaccine versus placebo. Receptor source: a person between 18 and 65 years old who received the Ad26.COV2.S COVID-19 vaccine or a placebo. CDR3s leave out the opening cysteine and the closing phenylalanine or tryptophan. The size of a clone is reported for some rows only, either as once, few or many, or as a class for expanded clones.

size	V	J	CDR3
NA	TRBV28	TRBJ2-7	ASSPRVVAASTYEQY
NA	TRBV6-6	TRBJ2-5	ASSRTSGRATETQY
NA	TRBV4-1	TRBJ2-2	ASSPSGLGNGELF
NA	TRBV5-8	TRBJ2-7	ASSLLTRGEQY
NA	TRBV4-2	TRBJ1-2	ASSQDWGMRGYT
NA	TRBV5-4	TRBJ2-1	ASSPSGRENDEQF
NA	TRBV9	TRBJ2-2	ASSVDPSRGPGELF
NA	TRBV9	TRBJ2-3	ASIQRGRATDTQY
once	TRBV2	TRBJ2-2	ASSEGSGRAGGDGELF
NA	TRBV7-9	TRBJ1-3	ASSSTGAGNTIY
NA	TRBV6-5	TRBJ2-1	ASSYRSPFGNEQF
NA	TRBV19	TRBJ2-1	ASRGQHNEQF
NA	TRBV6-4	TRBJ1-5	ASIGDSNQPQH
once	TRBV5-1	TRBJ2-1	ASSLVASGSRIEQF
NA	TRBV29-1	TRBJ2-3	SVLRTPAGDTQY
once	TRBV5-1	TRBJ2-5	ASSLGRASRETQY
NA	TRBV6-2/TRBV6-3	TRBJ1-2	ASSYSTGANYGYT
NA	TRBV5-4	TRBJ2-2	ASSPTWNTGELF
once	TRBV18	TRBJ1-3	ASSPLELISGNTIY
NA	TRBV3-1/TRBV3-2	TRBJ2-1	ASSQVTSGRRF
NA	TRBV2	TRBJ2-1	ASRGVNNEQF
few	TRBV5-1	TRBJ1-1	ASSLDGGTNTEAF
NA	TRBV19	TRBJ2-1	ASSPGGSNEQF
NA	TRBV5-4	TRBJ2-5	ASRPGTGVTKETQY
NA	TRBV19	TRBJ2-6	ASRFLPGSGANVLT
NA	TRBV28	TRBJ1-5	ASSNDDQPQH
NA	TRBV11-3	TRBJ2-7	ASSRSGRAAFWYEQY
few	TRBV4-3	TRBJ2-7	ASSQSDLDNHEQY
NA	TRBV6-2/TRBV6-3	TRBJ1-2	ASSYSTGNYGYT
once	TRBV19	TRBJ2-2	ASSWTGNTGELF
once	TRBV14	TRBJ1-1	ASSQRTGGTTEAF
once	TRBV6-2/TRBV6-3	TRBJ1-6	ASSYPQGEGHNSPLH
NA	TRBV5-4	TRBJ2-1	ASTPASWGHNEQF
NA	TRBV9	TRBJ2-3	ASTRGTSEADTQY
NA	TRBV7-8	TRBJ1-1	ASSLAQVNTEAF
few	TRBV28	TRBJ1-2	ASSLPGPGVYGYT
few	TRBV5-1	TRBJ2-3	ASSSGGLGLDTQY
NA	TRBV18	TRBJ2-2	ASSPRFLRGNTGELF
NA	TRBV6-5	TRBJ2-7	ASSVIYEQY
once	TRBV4-2	TRBJ1-3	ASSQDDGGYTIY